This T cell receptor (beta chain) was profiled in a study of Ad26.COV2.S vaccination and SARS-CoV-2 variants. Using immunoSEQ multiplex PCR, the repertoire was profiled, and TCRdb retains in-frame clones only, with some absent. The sample has 85,000 to 95,000 clones; 82% are singletons. The clonotype was recovered from a human donor who had recovered from COVID-19. Source: peripheral blood, taken after recovery from COVID-19.

The DNA of the CDR3 is TGTGCCTCCCAGAGGGGGCAGCGCTACGAGCAGTACTTC. Amino acid sequence: CASQRGQRYEQYF. J is TRBJ2-7 and V is TRBV12-3 or TRBV12-4; 7 bases line up with TRBD1. Losses at the gene ends were 11 bases for V and 3 bases for J; bases not matched to a gene: 10. This CDR3 is built from 13 residues.